These 25 T cell receptor beta chains were sequenced from one sample in a study of blood T cell repertoires in COVID-19. Repertoires were generated with immunoSEQ multiplex PCR, while TCRdb's copy carries only in-frame clones and drops some. In the table there are just over 300,000 clones, about nine tenths of which are singletons. The sequenced sample was peripheral blood. The origin of the receptors is a woman in her 30s with COVID-19, enrolled during active disease.

The J gene is TRBJ1-3, the V gene TRBV6-5; D may be TRBD1 (6 bases). The germline CDR1 and CDR2 sequences are MNHEY and SVGAGI. V lost 6 bases to trimming and J lost 4 bases, with 16 bases between them. This CDR3 region has 15 residues. The CDR3, as DNA: TGTGCCAGCAGCGACAGGAGGACAGTAGGAAACACCATATATTTT. This translates into CASSDRRTVGNTIYF.

The chain links TRBV5-5 to TRBJ1-4; a weak D match, TRBD1 (6 bases). This CDR3 contains 16 residues. Trimming left V 5 bases short and J 7 bases short, with 21 bases between. Looked up from germline, CDR1 is SGHKS and CDR2 is YYEKEE (reference sequence). CDR3 sequence (DNA): TGTGCCAGCAGGCCTGGCGGGGGCGCTTCTTTTGAAAAACTGTTTTTT. Residues: CASRPGGGASFEKLFF.

The V and J genes are TRBV9 and TRBJ2-1, with 7 positions matching TRBD2. The length of the CDR3 is 16 residues. The ends lost 4 bases at V and 0 bases at J; junction bases unmatched: 7. Per the germline V gene, CDR1 is SGDLS and CDR2 is YYNGEE. In DNA form, the CDR3 reads TGTGCCAGCAGCCCTCGAGCGGGGAGCTCCTACAATGAGCAGTTCTTC. The encoded protein is CASSPRAGSSYNEQFF.

The chain recombines TRBV2 with TRBJ1-5; 8 bases line up with TRBD1. V lost 5 bases to trimming and J lost 7 bases; unmatched junction nucleotides: 10. Germline V CDR1 and CDR2: SNHLY, FYNNEI. CDR3 length: 15 amino acids. CDR3 region: CASSTGGQGGQPQHF. CDR3 coding DNA: TGTGCCAGCAGTACGGGTGGACAGGGCGGGCAGCCCCAGCATTTT.

The gene calls are TRBV2 and TRBJ2-2, with D unresolved. Germline assignment: CDR1 SNHLY and CDR2 FYNNEI. The V and J ends lost 4 bases and 4 bases respectively, with 13 bases between them. The CDR3 extends over 15 amino acids. As DNA, the CDR3 is TGTGCCAGCAGTGGGGCTCATTTAAGCACCGGGGAGCTGTTTTTT. Translation gives CASSGAHLSTGELFF.

CDR3 DNA sequence: TGTGCCAGCAGCCGGGACAGGGTCTTCGGGCAGCCCCAGCATTTT. Translation gives CASSRDRVFGQPQHF. The chain links TRBV6-5 to TRBJ1-5; 9 bases agree with TRBD1. Losses at the gene ends were 6 bases for V and 7 bases for J; bases not matched to a gene: 10. Germline V gene sequence: CDR1 MNHEY, CDR2 SVGAGI. The CDR3 loop spans 15 amino acids.

V usage is TRBV24-1 and J usage is TRBJ2-1; the D gene is possibly TRBD2 (6 bases). Germline assignment: CDR1 KGHDR and CDR2 SFDVKD. With 4 bases removed from V and 4 bases from J, the gap between germline ends came to 10 bases. This CDR3 region has 14 residues. CDR3 sequence: CATSDQGLYNEQFF. In DNA form, the CDR3 reads TGTGCCACCAGTGACCAGGGACTTTACAATGAGCAGTTCTTC.

The chain links TRBV11-2 to TRBJ2-7; the match to TRBD1 covers 7 bases. With V trimmed by 5 bases and J by 7 bases, 8 bases remained unmatched. The CDR3 has 13 residues. Germline values: CDR1 SGHAT, CDR2 FQNNGV. Here the CDR3 reads CASSILQGFEQYF. The CDR3, as DNA: TGTGCCAGCAGCATCCTACAGGGGTTTGAGCAGTACTTC.

This chain links TRBV19 with TRBJ2-2; 10 bases are a match to TRBD2. Germline V gene lookup returns CDR1 LNHDA and CDR2 SQIVND (reference sequence). V dropped 1 base and J dropped 2; count of bases not matched to a gene: 7. The CDR3 runs to 18 residues. CDR3 sequence (DNA): TGTGCCAGTAGTATAGGGGTAAAGCGGGGGGGAAACACCGGGGAGCTGTTTTTT. Protein: CASSIGVKRGGNTGELFF.

V usage is TRBV19 and J usage is TRBJ1-1, with 7 nucleotides matching TRBD1. The germline V gene encodes CDR1 LNHDA and CDR2 SQIVND (reference sequence). Trimming removed 9 bases from V and 1 base from J; junction bases left unmatched: 8. The CDR3 runs 14 residues. The CDR3 coding sequence is TGTGCCAGCACCTACCGACAGGGGAACACTGAAGCTTTCTTT. Protein: CASTYRQGNTEAFF.

The rearrangement joins TRBV9 to TRBJ1-1; a possible D gene is TRBD1 (5 bases). Germline V gives CDR1 SGDLS, CDR2 YYNGEE. The ends were cut back, 4 bases at V and 6 bases at J, with 16 bases in the middle. The CDR3 is made up of 14 amino acids. The chain's CDR3 is CASSPRIQGPEAFF. Here the CDR3 DNA reads TGTGCCAGCAGCCCCCGGATCCAGGGTCCTGAAGCTTTCTTT.

J is TRBJ1-2 and V is TRBV6-4; possibly TRBD1 for D (5 bases). The CDR3 loop spans 13 amino acids. V dropped 10 bases and J dropped 3 bases, with 15 bases sitting between them. Germline CDR1 MRHNA, CDR2 SNTAGT. The DNA for the CDR3 is TGTGCCACCGGGGGACTGGCCGACTATGGCTACACCTTC. Encoded protein: CATGGLADYGYTF.

This sequence joins TRBV6-1 and TRBJ1-5, with D maybe TRBD1 (5 bases). Germline V lookup: CDR1 MNHNS, CDR2 SASEGT. This CDR3 has 14 residues. The V end lost 1 base, the J end lost 2 bases, and 6 bases lay between the germline ends. The CDR3 region is CASSEGGGNQPQHF. The CDR3 nucleotides read TGTGCCAGCAGTGAAGGGGGGGGCAATCAGCCCCAGCATTTT.

This clone was observed once. CDR3 nucleotides: TGTGCCAGCAGCTTAAAGGGGCACGGAAACACCATATATTTT. The encoded protein is CASSLKGHGNTIYF. This chain uses TRBV11-3 with TRBJ1-3, with D possibly matching TRBD1 (5 bases). CDR3 size: 14 residues. Per the germline V gene, CDR1 is SGHNT and CDR2 is YENEEA. V dropped 2 bases and J dropped 4 bases, with 9 bases sitting between them.

This clone was found once. V usage is TRBV2 and J usage is TRBJ2-5; no clear D gene. The length of the CDR3 is 12 residues. Trimming pared 7 bases from V and 5 bases from J, leaving 11 bases between. Germline CDR1 reads SNHLY; CDR2 reads FYNNEI. CDR3 amino acids: CASIQEEETQYF. The CDR3 DNA sequence: TGTGCCAGCATTCAGGAAGAGGAGACCCAGTACTTC. Using reference TRBV2 and TRBJ2-5 for the parts outside the CDR3, the full variable domain is EPEVTQTPSHQVTQMGQEVILRCVPISNHLYFYWYRQILGQKVEFLVSFYNNEISEKSEIFDDQFSVERPDGSNFTLKIRSTKLEDSAMYFCASIQEEETQYFGPGTRLLVL.

The V gene is TRBV7-8, the J gene TRBJ2-6; D ambiguous. V gave up 6 bases and J gave up 4 bases, with 7 bases separating them. From germline, CDR1 is SGHVS and CDR2 FQNEAQ. This CDR3 has 13 residues. The CDR3 spells CASSNSGANVLTF. CDR3 sequence (DNA): TGTGCCAGCAGTAACTCCGGGGCCAACGTCCTGACTTTC. The full variable domain, with the rest looked up from reference TRBV7-8 and TRBJ2-6, is GAGVSQSPRYKVAKRGQDVALRCDPISGHVSLFWYQQALGQGPEFLTYFQNEAQLDKSGLPSDRFFAERPEGSVSTLKIQRTQQEDSAVYLCASSNSGANVLTFGAGSRLTVL.

The V and J genes are TRBV2 and TRBJ2-7; 7 bases are shared with TRBD2. The CDR3 totals 16 residues. V gave up 1 base and J gave up 4 bases; unmatched junction bases: 10. Germline values: CDR1 SNHLY, CDR2 FYNNEI. Here the CDR3 reads CASSEGPSGFGYEQYF. CDR3 coding DNA: TGTGCCAGCAGTGAAGGGCCTAGCGGCTTCGGTTACGAGCAGTACTTC.

The V gene is TRBV19, the J gene TRBJ1-2, with 7 bases fitting TRBD1. Germline V gene data show CDR1 as LNHDA and CDR2 as SQIVND (reference sequence). Germline trimming cut 7 bases from V and 8 bases from J; bases unmatched to any gene: 7. The CDR3 totals 12 residues. CDR3 in amino acids: CASTQTGLGYTF. DNA for the CDR3: TGTGCCAGTACCCAGACAGGGCTGGGCTACACCTTC.

The rearrangement uses TRBV7-2 and TRBJ2-1; the match to TRBD2 covers 10 bases. Germline values: CDR1 SGHTA, CDR2 FQGNSA. Trimming cost V 4 bases and J 5 bases; bases outside gene matches: 5. The CDR3 extends over 15 amino acids. The CDR3 coding sequence is TGTGCCAGCAGCTGGCTGAGCGGGGGGGACAATGAGCAGTTCTTC. This encodes CASSWLSGGDNEQFF.

In this sample, this clone turned up a few times. The chain employs TRBV28 and TRBJ1-5; the D is unclear. CDR3 length: 14 amino acids. V lost 4 bases and J 5 bases, leaving 12 bases between the germline ends. Looked up from germline, CDR1 is MDHEN and CDR2 is SYDVKM. This chain's CDR3 is CASSSPPRYQPQHF. The CDR3 region has the DNA TGTGCCAGCAGTTCGCCCCCCAGATATCAGCCCCAGCATTTT. The full variable domain, in which reference TRBV28 and TRBJ1-5 provide the parts outside the CDR3, is DVKVTQSSRYLVKRTGEKVFLECVQDMDHENMFWYRQDPGLGLRLIYFSYDVKMKEKGDIPEGYSVSREKKERFSLILESASTNQTSMYLCASSSPPRYQPQHFGDGTRLSIL.

This chain links TRBV19 with TRBJ2-5, with 7 bases fitting TRBD2. Germline V gene lookup returns CDR1 LNHDA and CDR2 SQIVND (reference sequence). The CDR3 has 12 amino acids. The J segment lost 5 bases and the V segment lost 10 bases, leaving 7 bases of the junction unmatched. The chain's CDR3 is CATWDYRETQYF. CDR3 nucleotide sequence: TGTGCCACCTGGGACTACAGGGAGACCCAGTACTTC.

V usage is TRBV19 and J usage is TRBJ2-7, with D possibly TRBD2 on 5 matching bases. The V end lost 7 bases, the J end lost 1 base, and 14 bases lay between the germline ends. The CDR3 runs to 14 residues. The germline CDR1 and CDR2 sequences are LNHDA and SQIVND (reference sequence). The CDR3 bases are TGTGCCAGTACCAAAAGGAGGAATTCCTACGAGCAGTACGTC. Encoded protein: CASTKRRNSYEQYV.

V gene TRBV6-2 or TRBV6-3 combines with J gene TRBJ2-2, with 7 bases lining up with TRBD1. Germline V gene data show CDR1 as MNHEY and CDR2 as SVGEGT. V gave up 5 bases and J gave up 10 bases; unmatched junction bases: 7. The CDR3 is 13 amino acids. CDR3 bases: TGTGCCAGCAGTCCCACGGACAGGTTGGAGCTGTTTTTT. Protein sequence: CASSPTDRLELFF.

The chain has TRBV5-4 and TRBJ1-5, with 7 positions matching TRBD1. This CDR3 region has 14 residues. J lost 3 bases, V lost 2 bases, and 2 bases had no gene match. The germline gives CDR1 SGHNT, CDR2 YYREEE (reference sequence). Here the CDR3 reads CASSFQGVNQPQHF. The CDR3 DNA sequence: TGTGCCAGCAGCTTCCAGGGGGTCAATCAGCCCCAGCATTTT. Supplemented by reference TRBV5-4 and TRBJ1-5, the full variable domain reads ETGVTQSPTHLIKTRGQQVTLRCSSQSGHNTVSWYQQALGQGPQFIFQYYREEENGRGNFPPRFSGLQFPNYSSELNVNALELDDSALYLCASSFQGVNQPQHFGDGTRLSIL.

CDR3 nucleotides: TGTGCCAGCAGCTTAGGAGGCGACTCTGGAAACACCATATATTTT. Protein sequence: CASSLGGDSGNTIYF. The chain is built from TRBV7-2 and TRBJ1-3; D unclear. The V gene's germline CDR1 is SGHTA and CDR2 FQGNSA. V shed 1 base and J shed 0 bases, with 7 bases lying between them. The CDR3 loop spans 15 amino acids.